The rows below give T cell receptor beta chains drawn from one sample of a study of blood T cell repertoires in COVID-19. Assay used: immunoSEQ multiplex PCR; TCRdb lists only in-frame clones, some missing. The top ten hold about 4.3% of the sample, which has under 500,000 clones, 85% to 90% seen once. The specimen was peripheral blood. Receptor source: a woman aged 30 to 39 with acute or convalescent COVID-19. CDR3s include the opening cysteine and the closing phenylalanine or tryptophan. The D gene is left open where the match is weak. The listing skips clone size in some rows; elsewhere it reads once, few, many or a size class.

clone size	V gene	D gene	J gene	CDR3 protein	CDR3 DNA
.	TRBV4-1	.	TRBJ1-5	CASSPTQGSNQPQHF	TGCGCTAGCAGCCCTACACAGGGAAGCAATCAGCCCCAGCATTTT
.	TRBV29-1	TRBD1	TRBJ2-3	CSVEAGQGMDTQYF	TGCAGCGTTGAGGCGGGACAGGGGATGGATACGCAGTATTTT
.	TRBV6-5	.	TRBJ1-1	CASSHQAGGTEAFF	TGTGCCAGCAGCCACCAGGCGGGGGGCACTGAAGCTTTCTTT
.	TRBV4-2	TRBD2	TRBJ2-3	CASSQDTSADTQYF	TGTGCCAGCAGCCAAGATACTAGCGCAGATACGCAGTATTTT
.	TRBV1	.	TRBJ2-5	CTSSQDPSGGFFQEAQYF	TGCACCAGCAGCCAAGATCCAAGCGGGGGGTTCTTCCAAGAGGCCCAGTACTTC
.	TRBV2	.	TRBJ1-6	CASSEINSNSPLHF	TGTGCCAGCAGTGAAATTAATAGTAATTCACCCCTCCACTTT
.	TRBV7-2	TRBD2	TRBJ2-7	CASSFTSGGYYEQYF	TGTGCCAGCAGCTTCACTAGCGGGGGCTACTACGAGCAGTACTTC
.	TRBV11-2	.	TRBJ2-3	CASSLEVGRDTQYF	TGTGCCAGCAGCTTAGAAGTAGGGAGAGATACGCAGTATTTT
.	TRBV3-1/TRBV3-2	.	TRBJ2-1	CASLSEDNEQFF	TGTGCCAGCCTCAGCGAGGACAATGAGCAGTTCTTC
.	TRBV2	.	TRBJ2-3	CASSIQGTSTDTQYF	TGTGCCAGCAGTATACAGGGAACTAGCACAGATACGCAGTATTTT
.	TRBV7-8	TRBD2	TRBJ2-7	CASTGTTYEQYF	TGTGCCAGCACAGGGACTACCTACGAGCAGTACTTC
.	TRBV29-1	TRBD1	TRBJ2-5	CSVEDPRTGWLGTQYF	TGCAGCGTTGAAGATCCTCGGACAGGGTGGCTGGGGACCCAGTACTTC
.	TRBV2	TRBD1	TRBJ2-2	CASRRGGPGELFF	TGTGCCAGCAGACGAGGGGGCCCCGGGGAGCTGTTTTTT
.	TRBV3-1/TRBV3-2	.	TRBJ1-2	CASSLNGGGGGYTF	TGTGCCAGCAGCCTCAACGGCGGGGGCGGCGGCTACACCTTC
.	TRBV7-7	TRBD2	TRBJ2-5	CASSSLAGDQETQYF	TGTGCCAGCAGCTCTCTAGCGGGGGACCAAGAGACCCAGTACTTC
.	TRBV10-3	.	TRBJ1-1	CAISESGREAFF	TGTGCCATCAGTGAGTCCGGCAGGGAAGCTTTCTTT
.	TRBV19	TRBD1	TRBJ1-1	CASSILQGAEAFF	TGTGCCAGTAGTATCCTCCAGGGGGCTGAAGCTTTCTTT
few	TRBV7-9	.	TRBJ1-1	CASSFGQGTEAFF	TGTGCCAGCAGCTTCGGGCAGGGAACTGAAGCTTTCTTT
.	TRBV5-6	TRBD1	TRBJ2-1	CASSLIGDRGLNEQFF	TGTGCCAGCAGCTTGATAGGGGACAGGGGGCTCAATGAGCAGTTCTTC
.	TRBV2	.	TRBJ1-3	CASSEAPVGGYTIYF	TGTGCCAGCAGTGAAGCGCCCGTGGGAGGGTACACCATATATTTT
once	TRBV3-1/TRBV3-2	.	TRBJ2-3	CASSRVPPGVRDETDTQYF	TGTGCCAGCAGCCGAGTCCCACCTGGCGTCAGGGATGAAACAGATACGCAGTATTTT
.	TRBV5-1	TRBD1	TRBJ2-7	CASRLEGASYEQYF	TGCGCCAGCAGGCTAGAGGGGGCCTCCTACGAGCAGTACTTC
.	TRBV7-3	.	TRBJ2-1	CASSLTAVGSEQFF	TGTGCCAGCAGCTTAACTGCGGTGGGTTCTGAGCAGTTCTTC
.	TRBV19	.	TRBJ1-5	CASSIGFTGLSNQPQHF	TGTGCCAGTAGTATAGGTTTCACAGGGCTTAGCAATCAGCCCCAGCATTTT
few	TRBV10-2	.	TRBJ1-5	CASSESNFNQPQHF	TGCGCCAGCAGTGAGTCTAACTTCAATCAGCCCCAGCATTTT
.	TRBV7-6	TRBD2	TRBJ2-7	CASSFGGGSSYEQYF	TGTGCCAGCAGCTTTGGCGGGGGTAGCTCCTACGAGCAGTACTTC
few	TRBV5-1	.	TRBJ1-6	CASTNSGALRSPLHF	TGCGCCAGCACCAATTCAGGGGCCCTGCGCTCACCCCTCCACTTT
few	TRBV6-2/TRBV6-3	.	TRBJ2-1	CASSPVRRGWNEQFF	TGTGCCAGCAGCCCTGTGCGTCGGGGGTGGAATGAGCAGTTCTTC
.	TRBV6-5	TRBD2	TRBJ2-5	CASKGGGAGETQYF	TGTGCCAGCAAAGGCGGGGGGGCGGGAGAGACCCAGTACTTC
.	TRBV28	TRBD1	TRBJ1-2	CASRTGGEGYTF	TGTGCCAGCCGGACAGGGGGCGAGGGCTACACCTTC
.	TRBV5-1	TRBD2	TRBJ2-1	CASSLGTSGGEQFF	TGCGCCAGCAGCTTGGGGACTAGCGGCGGGGAGCAGTTCTTC
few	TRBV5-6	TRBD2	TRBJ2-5	CASSYEKRGGRQETQYF	TGTGCCAGCAGCTACGAAAAGCGGGGGGGCCGGCAAGAGACCCAGTACTTC
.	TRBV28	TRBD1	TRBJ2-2	CAGTGTGGTGELFF	TGTGCCGGGACCGGGACAGGGGGCACCGGGGAGCTGTTTTTT
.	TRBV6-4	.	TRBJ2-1	CASSLRGNYNEQFF	TGTGCCAGCAGTCTACGCGGGAATTACAATGAGCAGTTCTTC
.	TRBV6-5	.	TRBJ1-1	CASKKERNTEAFF	TGTGCCAGCAAAAAGGAGAGAAACACTGAAGCTTTCTTT
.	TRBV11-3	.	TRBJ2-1	CASSLGGYNEQFF	TGTGCCAGCAGCTTGGGGGGTTACAATGAGCAGTTCTTC
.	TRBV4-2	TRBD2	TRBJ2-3	CASSQDHLAGGGTDTQYF	TGTGCCAGCAGCCAAGATCATCTAGCGGGGGGGGGCACAGATACGCAGTATTTT
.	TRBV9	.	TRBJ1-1	CASSAKQGNTEAFF	TGTGCCAGCAGCGCGAAACAGGGGAACACTGAAGCTTTCTTT
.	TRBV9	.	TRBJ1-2	CASSPPYGGYGYTF	TGTGCCAGCAGCCCCCCCTACGGGGGCTATGGCTACACCTTC
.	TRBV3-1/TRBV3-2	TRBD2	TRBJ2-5	CASSQLGGGETQYF	TGTGCCAGCAGCCAACTTGGGGGAGGGGAGACCCAGTACTTC
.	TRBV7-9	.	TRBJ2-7	CASSFLASSYEQYF	TGTGCCAGCAGCTTCCTGGCCAGCTCCTACGAGCAGTACTTC
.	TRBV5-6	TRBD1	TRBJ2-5	CASSLARRGRRGETQYF	TGTGCCAGCAGCTTGGCACGCAGGGGGCGCAGAGGGGAGACCCAGTACTTC
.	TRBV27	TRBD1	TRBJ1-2	CASSREGQAAGYTF	TGTGCCAGCAGTCGTGAGGGACAGGCGGCTGGCTACACCTTC
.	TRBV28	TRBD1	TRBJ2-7	CASEAPDRGQGEQYF	TGTGCCAGCGAGGCCCCGGACAGGGGGCAAGGCGAGCAGTACTTC
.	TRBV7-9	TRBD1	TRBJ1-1	CASSTGVMNTEAFF	TGTGCCAGCAGCACAGGGGTGATGAACACTGAAGCTTTCTTT
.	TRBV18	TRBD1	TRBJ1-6	CASSPRTGGDSPLHF	TGTGCCAGCTCACCAAGGACAGGGGGTGATTCACCCCTCCACTTT
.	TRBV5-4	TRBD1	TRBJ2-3	CASSGTGLSDTQYF	TGTGCCAGCAGCGGGACAGGGTTATCAGATACGCAGTATTTT
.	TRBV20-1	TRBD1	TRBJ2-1	CSASRDRGFNEQFF	TGCAGTGCTAGTCGTGACAGGGGTTTCAATGAGCAGTTCTTC
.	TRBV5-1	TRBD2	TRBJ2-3	CASRPSLAGGQYF	TGCGCCAGCAGACCCTCGCTAGCGGGGGGGCAGTATTTT
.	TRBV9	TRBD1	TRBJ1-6	CASSVGGTVNSPLHF	TGTGCCAGCAGCGTAGGAGGGACAGTTAATTCACCCCTCCACTTT
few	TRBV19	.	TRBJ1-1	CASSFSGGAWWTEAFF	TGTGCCAGTAGTTTCTCCGGGGGGGCATGGTGGACTGAAGCTTTCTTT
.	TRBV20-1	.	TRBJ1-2	CSASRRVGYGYTF	TGCAGTGCTAGTCGGAGAGTGGGCTATGGCTACACCTTC
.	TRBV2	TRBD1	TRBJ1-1	CASRIGTGGTEAFF	TGTGCCAGCAGGATCGGGACAGGGGGTACTGAAGCTTTCTTT
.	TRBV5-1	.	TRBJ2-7	CASSLGYGGPGSYEQYF	TGCGCCAGCAGCTTGGGATACGGCGGCCCCGGATCCTACGAGCAGTACTTC